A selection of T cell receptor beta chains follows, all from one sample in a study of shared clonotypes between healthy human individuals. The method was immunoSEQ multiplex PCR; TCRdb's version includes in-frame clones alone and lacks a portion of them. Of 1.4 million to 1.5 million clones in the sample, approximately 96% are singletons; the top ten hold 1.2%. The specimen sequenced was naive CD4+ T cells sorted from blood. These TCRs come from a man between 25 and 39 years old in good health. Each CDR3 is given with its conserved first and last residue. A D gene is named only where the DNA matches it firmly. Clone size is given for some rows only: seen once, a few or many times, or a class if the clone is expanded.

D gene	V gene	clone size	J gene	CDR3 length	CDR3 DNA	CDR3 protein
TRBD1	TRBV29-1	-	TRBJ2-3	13	TGCAGCGTTGAATCTACAGGGGCGGATACGCAGTATTTT	CSVESTGADTQYF
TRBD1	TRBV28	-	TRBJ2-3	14	TGTGCCAGCAGCCAACCAGGGGGAACAGATACGCAGTATTTT	CASSQPGGTDTQYF
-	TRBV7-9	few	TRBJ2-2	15	TGTGCCAGCACCGAAAGGCCCCCCAACACCGGGGAGCTGTTTTTT	CASTERPPNTGELFF
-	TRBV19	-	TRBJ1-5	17	TGTGCCAGTAGTATAGATCTCCGTCTAGGTAGCAATCAGCCCCAGCATTTT	CASSIDLRLGSNQPQHF
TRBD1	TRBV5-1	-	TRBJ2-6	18	TGCGCCAGCAGCCAGGGACAGCCGAGTTACTCTGGGGCCAACGTCCTGACTTTC	CASSQGQPSYSGANVLTF
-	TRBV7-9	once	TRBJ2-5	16	TGTGCCAGCAGCCAAGGGGGGAGGGGGAGCCAAGAGACCCAGTACTTC	CASSQGGRGSQETQYF
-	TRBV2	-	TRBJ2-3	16	TGTGCCAGCAGTGGGTCCCGGAGATCTAGCACAGATACGCAGTATTTT	CASSGSRRSSTDTQYF
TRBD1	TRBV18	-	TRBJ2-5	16	TGTGCCAGCTCACCAAACCGGGGACAGGGGGCAGGGGAGCAGTACTTC	CASSPNRGQGAGEQYF
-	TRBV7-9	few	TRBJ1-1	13	TGTGCCAGCAGCCGACAGATGAACACTGAAGCTTTCTTT	CASSRQMNTEAFF
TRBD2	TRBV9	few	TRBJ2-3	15	TGTGCCAGCAGCGTGACTAGCGGGAGGACAGATACGCAGTATTTT	CASSVTSGRTDTQYF
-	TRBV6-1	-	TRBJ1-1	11	TGTGCCAGCAGTCGGACTTCAGAAGCTTTCTTT	CASSRTSEAFF
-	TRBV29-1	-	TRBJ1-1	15	TGCAGCGTTGAAAAGAGGTCGAGACTTAACACTGAAGCTTTCTTT	CSVEKRSRLNTEAFF
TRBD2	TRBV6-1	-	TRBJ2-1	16	TGTGCCAGCAGTGAAGGGCCCGGGGGGTCCTACAATGAGCAGTTCTTC	CASSEGPGGSYNEQFF
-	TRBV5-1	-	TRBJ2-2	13	TGCGCCAGCAGCTTGGTAGGCCCCGGGGAGCTGTTTTTT	CASSLVGPGELFF
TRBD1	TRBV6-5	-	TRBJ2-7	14	TGTGCCAGCAGTTACAGACAGGGGGCCTCCGAGCAGTACTTC	CASSYRQGASEQYF
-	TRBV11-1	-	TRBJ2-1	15	TGTGCCAGCAGCCCTCAGGGTTATGGCTACAATGAGCAGTTCTTC	CASSPQGYGYNEQFF
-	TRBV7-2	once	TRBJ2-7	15	TGTGCCAGCAGCTTTCAGGCCCGTCTGAGCTACGAGCAGTACTTC	CASSFQARLSYEQYF
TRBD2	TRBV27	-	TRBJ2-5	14	TGTGCCAGCAGTGTGGACTCCGGGGAGGGGACCCAGTACTTC	CASSVDSGEGTQYF
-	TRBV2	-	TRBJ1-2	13	TGTGCCAGCAGTGAAAGAGTCGCTGATGGCTACACCTTC	CASSERVADGYTF
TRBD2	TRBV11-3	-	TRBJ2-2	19	TGTGCCAGCAGCTTAACCGCAGTGCTAGCGGGAGAGGCCACCGGGGAGCTGTTTTTT	CASSLTAVLAGEATGELFF
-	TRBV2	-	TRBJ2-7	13	TGTGCCAGCAGTGGGGACCCGGGCTACGAGCAGTACTTC	CASSGDPGYEQYF
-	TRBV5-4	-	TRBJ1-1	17	TGTGCCAGCAGCCGCGGGGGGGGCGCTGTTTGGAGAACTGAAGCTTTCTTT	CASSRGGGAVWRTEAFF
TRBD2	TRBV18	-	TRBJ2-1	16	TGTGCCAGCTCGACCCAGATGGGACTAGCGGACAATGAGCAGTTCTTC	CASSTQMGLADNEQFF
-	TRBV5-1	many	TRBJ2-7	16	TGCGCCAGCAGCTTGGGGGGCACAGGGACGTCCTACGAGCAGTACTTC	CASSLGGTGTSYEQYF
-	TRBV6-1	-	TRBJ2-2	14	TGTGCCAGCAGTGAACAGCAACAAACCGGGGAGCTGTTTTTT	CASSEQQQTGELFF
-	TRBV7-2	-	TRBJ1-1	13	TGTGCCAGCAGCGCCGACAGTCCAGCTGAAGCTTTCTTT	CASSADSPAEAFF
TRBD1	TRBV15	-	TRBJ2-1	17	TGTGCCACCAGCAGTTACAGGGGGCAGGGACTGAACAATGAGCAGTTCTTC	CATSSYRGQGLNNEQFF